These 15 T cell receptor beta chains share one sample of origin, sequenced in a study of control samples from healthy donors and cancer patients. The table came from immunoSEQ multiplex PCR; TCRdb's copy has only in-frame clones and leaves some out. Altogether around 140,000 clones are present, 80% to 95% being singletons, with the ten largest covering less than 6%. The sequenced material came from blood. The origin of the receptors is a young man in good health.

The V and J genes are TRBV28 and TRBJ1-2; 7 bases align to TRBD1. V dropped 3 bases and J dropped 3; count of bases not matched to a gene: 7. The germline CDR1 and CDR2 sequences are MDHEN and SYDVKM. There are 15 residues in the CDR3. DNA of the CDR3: TGTGCCAGCAGTTTGCTAAGGGGGCGCGACTATGGCTACACCTTC. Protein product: CASSLLRGRDYGYTF.

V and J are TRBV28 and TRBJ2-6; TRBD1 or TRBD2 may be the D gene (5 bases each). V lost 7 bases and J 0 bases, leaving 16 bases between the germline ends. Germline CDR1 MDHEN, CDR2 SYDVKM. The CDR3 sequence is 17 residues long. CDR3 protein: CASNSGALGSGANVLTF. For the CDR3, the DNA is TGTGCCAGCAACTCCGGGGCTCTCGGCTCTGGGGCCAACGTCCTGACTTTC.

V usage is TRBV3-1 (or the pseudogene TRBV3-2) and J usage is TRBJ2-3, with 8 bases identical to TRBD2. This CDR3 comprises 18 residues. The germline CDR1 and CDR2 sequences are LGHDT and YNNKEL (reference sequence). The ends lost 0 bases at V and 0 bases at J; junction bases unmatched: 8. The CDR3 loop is CASSQEGESGGSTDTQYF. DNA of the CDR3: TGTGCCAGCAGCCAAGAGGGGGAAAGCGGGGGTAGCACAGATACGCAGTATTTT.

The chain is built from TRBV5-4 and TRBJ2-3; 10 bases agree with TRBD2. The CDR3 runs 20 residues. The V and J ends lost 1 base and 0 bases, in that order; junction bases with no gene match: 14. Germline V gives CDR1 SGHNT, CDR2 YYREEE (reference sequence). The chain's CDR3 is CASSLFRLAGALTSTDTQYF. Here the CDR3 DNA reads TGTGCCAGCAGCTTGTTTCGCCTAGCGGGGGCCCTAACTAGCACAGATACGCAGTATTTT.

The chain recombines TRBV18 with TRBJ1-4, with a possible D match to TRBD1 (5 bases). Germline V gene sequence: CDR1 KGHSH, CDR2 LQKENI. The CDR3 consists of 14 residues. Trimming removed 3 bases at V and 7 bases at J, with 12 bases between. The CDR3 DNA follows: TGTGCCAGCTCACCGGGCAGGGAGACTGAAAAACTGTTTTTT. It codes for CASSPGRETEKLFF.

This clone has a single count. The CDR3 region is CASSPGLVETQYF. The DNA of the CDR3 is TGTGCCAGCAGTCCCGGACTAGTGGAGACCCAGTACTTC. The chain has TRBV5-6 and TRBJ2-5; 7 bases match TRBD2. Germline assignment: CDR1 SGHDT and CDR2 YYEEEE. The length of the CDR3 is 13 residues. The ends lost 5 bases at V and 5 bases at J; junction bases unmatched: 6.

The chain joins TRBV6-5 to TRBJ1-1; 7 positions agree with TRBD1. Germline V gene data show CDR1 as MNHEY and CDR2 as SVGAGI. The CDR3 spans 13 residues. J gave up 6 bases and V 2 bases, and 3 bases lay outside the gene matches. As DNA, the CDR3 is TGTGCCAGCAGTTACATTACAGGGGCTGAAGCTTTCTTT. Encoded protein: CASSYITGAEAFF.

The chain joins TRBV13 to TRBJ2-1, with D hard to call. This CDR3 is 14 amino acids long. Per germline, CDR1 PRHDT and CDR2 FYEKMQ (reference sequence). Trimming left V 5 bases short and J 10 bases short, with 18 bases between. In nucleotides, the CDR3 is TGTGCCAGCAGCCTTAAGAGCCTTCTACCGGAGCAGTTCTTC. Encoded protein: CASSLKSLLPEQFF. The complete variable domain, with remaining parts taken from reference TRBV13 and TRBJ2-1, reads AAGVIQSPRHLIKEKRETATLKCYPIPRHDTVYWYQQGPGQDPQFLISFYEKMQSDKGSIPDRFSAQQFSDYHSELNMSSLELGDSALYFCASSLKSLLPEQFFGPGTRLTVL.

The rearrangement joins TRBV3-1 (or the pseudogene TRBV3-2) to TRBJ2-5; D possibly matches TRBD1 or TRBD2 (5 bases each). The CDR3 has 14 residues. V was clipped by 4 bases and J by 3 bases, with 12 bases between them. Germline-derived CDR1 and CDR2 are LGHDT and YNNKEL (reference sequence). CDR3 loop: CASSPRGAKETQYF. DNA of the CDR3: TGTGCCAGCAGCCCCCGGGGCGCGAAAGAGACCCAGTACTTC.

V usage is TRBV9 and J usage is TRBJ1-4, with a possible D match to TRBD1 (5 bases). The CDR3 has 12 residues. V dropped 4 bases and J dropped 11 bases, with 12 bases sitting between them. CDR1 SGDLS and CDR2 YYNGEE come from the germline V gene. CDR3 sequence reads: CASSPGEGKLFF. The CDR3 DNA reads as TGTGCCAGCAGCCCCGGTGAGGGGAAACTGTTTTTT.

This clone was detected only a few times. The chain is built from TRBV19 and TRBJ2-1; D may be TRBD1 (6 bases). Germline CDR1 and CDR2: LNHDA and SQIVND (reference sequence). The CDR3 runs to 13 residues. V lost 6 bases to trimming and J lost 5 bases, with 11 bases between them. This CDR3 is CASRLWTDNEQFF. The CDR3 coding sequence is TGTGCCAGTAGACTCTGGACAGACAATGAGCAGTTCTTC.

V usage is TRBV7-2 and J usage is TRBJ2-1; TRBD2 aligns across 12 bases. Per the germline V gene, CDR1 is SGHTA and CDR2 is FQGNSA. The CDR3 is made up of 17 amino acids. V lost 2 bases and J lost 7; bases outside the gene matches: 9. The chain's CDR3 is CASSLRSSGRARNEQFF. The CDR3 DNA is TGTGCCAGCAGCTTACGGTCTAGCGGGAGGGCCCGGAATGAGCAGTTCTTC.

The CDR3 sequence is CASSFPLTEAFF. In DNA, the CDR3 is TGTGCCAGCAGTTTTCCCTTAACTGAAGCTTTCTTT. This chain uses TRBV12-3 or TRBV12-4 with TRBJ1-1; no clear D. With 3 bases removed from V and 5 bases from J, the gap between germline ends came to 7 bases. The CDR3 is 12 residues long.

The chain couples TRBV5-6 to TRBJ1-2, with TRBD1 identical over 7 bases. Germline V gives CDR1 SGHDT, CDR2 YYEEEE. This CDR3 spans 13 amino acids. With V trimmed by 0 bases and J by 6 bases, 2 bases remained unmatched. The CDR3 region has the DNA TGTGCCAGCAGCTTGGGACAGGGAAATGGCTACACCTTC. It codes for CASSLGQGNGYTF. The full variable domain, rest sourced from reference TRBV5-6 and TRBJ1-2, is DAGVTQSPTHLIKTRGQQVTLRCSPKSGHDTVSWYQQALGQGPQFIFQYYEEEERQRGNFPDRFSGHQFPNYSSELNVNALLLGDSALYLCASSLGQGNGYTFGSGTRLTVV.

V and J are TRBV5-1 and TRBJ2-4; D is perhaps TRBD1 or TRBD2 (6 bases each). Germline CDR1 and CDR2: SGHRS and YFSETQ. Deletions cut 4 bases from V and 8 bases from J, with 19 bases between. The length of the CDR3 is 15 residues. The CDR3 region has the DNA TGCGCCAGCAGCCTCCTAGGGGGGAGTTTGGACATTCAGTACTTC. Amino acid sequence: CASSLLGGSLDIQYF.